A single sample is the source of the 6 T cell receptor beta chains below, sequenced in a study of vaccination effects on CD4 cells after COVID-19. Some clones are missing from TCRdb's copy, which holds only in-frame ones; the method was immunoSEQ multiplex PCR. The table records 45,000 to 60,000 clones, around 76% of them present only once. No antigen is known for these receptors. CD4+ T cell isolation took place after 10 days of culture. This specimen was CD4+ T cells from PBMCs cultured without peptide, taken before COVID-19 vaccination. The receptors originated from a human donor who had a prior SARS-CoV-2 infection.

Only a few counts were recorded for this clone. The chain is built from TRBV7-2 and TRBJ2-1, with 10 bases lining up with TRBD2. Germline V gene lookup returns CDR1 SGHTA and CDR2 FQGNSA. CDR3 length: 18 amino acids. V lost 1 base, J lost 1 base, and 7 bases stayed unmatched. As DNA, the CDR3 is TGTGCCAGCAGCTTAGTGGGCCAGACTAGCGGGTCCTACAATGAGCAGTTCTTC. Encoded protein: CASSLVGQTSGSYNEQFF.

The genes are TRBV2 and TRBJ2-5, with a tentative D call TRBD1 (6 bases). Germline V lookup: CDR1 SNHLY, CDR2 FYNNEI. Trimming removed 6 bases at V and 0 bases at J, with 8 bases between. The CDR3 contains 13 residues. CDR3 DNA: TGTGCCAGCAGCCGGGACAACCAAGAGACCCAGTACTTC. Translated: CASSRDNQETQYF.

This clone has just a few counts. The chain combines TRBV4-1 with TRBJ2-6, with a weak D call TRBD1 (5 bases). This CDR3 region has 17 residues. Trimming took 0 bases from V and 4 from J, leaving 13 bases between them. Germline V gives CDR1 MGHRA, CDR2 YSYEKL. The DNA for the CDR3 is TGCGCCAGCAGCCAAGATGGGCAGGGATCGGGGGCCAACGTCCTGACTTTC. Its protein product is CASSQDGQGSGANVLTF.

The table lists this clone with a few counts. This chain joins TRBV2 and TRBJ2-5; 7 nucleotides align to TRBD2. There are 14 residues in the CDR3. J gave up 5 bases and V 5 bases, and 8 bases lay outside the gene matches. The germline gives CDR1 SNHLY, CDR2 FYNNEI. Here the CDR3 reads CASSPGTNMETQYF. Here the CDR3 DNA reads TGTGCCAGCAGTCCCGGGACTAACATGGAGACCCAGTACTTC. Full variable domain (missing parts from reference TRBV2 and TRBJ2-5): EPEVTQTPSHQVTQMGQEVILRCVPISNHLYFYWYRQILGQKVEFLVSFYNNEISEKSEIFDDQFSVERPDGSNFTLKIRSTKLEDSAMYFCASSPGTNMETQYFGPGTRLLVL.

This clone came up once. The V gene is TRBV4-1, the J gene TRBJ2-7; 14 bases are shared with TRBD2. The CDR3 runs 19 residues. J was trimmed by 2 bases and V by 4 bases; bases with no gene match: 13. The germline V gene encodes CDR1 MGHRA and CDR2 YSYEKL. This CDR3 is CASSREKTSGGAGTYEQYF. CDR3 nucleotide sequence: TGCGCCAGCAGCCGGGAAAAGACTAGCGGGGGGGCCGGCACCTACGAGCAGTACTTC.

V is TRBV6-5 and J is TRBJ2-1, with TRBD2 as a possible D gene (5 bases). Germline V gene data show CDR1 as MNHEY and CDR2 as SVGAGI. The CDR3 is 16 amino acids. Trimming removed 1 base at V and 5 bases at J, with 15 bases between. CDR3 nucleotides: TGTGCCAGCAGTTACTTTCGAGCGGACGATCACAATGAGCAGTTCTTC. Its translation is CASSYFRADDHNEQFF.